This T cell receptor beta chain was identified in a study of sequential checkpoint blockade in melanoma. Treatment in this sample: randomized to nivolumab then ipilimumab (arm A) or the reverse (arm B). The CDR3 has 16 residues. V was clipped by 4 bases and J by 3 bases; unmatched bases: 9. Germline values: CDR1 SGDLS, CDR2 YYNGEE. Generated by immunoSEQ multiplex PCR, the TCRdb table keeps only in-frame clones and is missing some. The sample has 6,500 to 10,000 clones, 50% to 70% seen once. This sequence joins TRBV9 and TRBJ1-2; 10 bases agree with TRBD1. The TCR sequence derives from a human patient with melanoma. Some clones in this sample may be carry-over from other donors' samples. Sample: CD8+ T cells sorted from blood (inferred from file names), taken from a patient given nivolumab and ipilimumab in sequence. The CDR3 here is CASSPFGGQGHYGYTF. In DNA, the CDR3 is TGTGCCAGCAGCCCTTTTGGGGGACAGGGGCACTATGGCTACACCTTC.